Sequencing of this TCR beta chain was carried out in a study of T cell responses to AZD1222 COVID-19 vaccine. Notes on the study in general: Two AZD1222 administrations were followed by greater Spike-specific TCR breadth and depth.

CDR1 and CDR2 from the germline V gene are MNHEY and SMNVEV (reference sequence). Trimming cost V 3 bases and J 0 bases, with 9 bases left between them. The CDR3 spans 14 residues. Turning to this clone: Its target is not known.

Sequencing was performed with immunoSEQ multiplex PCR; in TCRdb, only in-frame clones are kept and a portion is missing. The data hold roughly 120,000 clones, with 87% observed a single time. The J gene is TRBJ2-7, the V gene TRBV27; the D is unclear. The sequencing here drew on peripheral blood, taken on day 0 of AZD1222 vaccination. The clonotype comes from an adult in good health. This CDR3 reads CASSFTDRSYEQYF. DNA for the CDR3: TGTGCCAGCAGTTTCACGGACCGCTCCTACGAGCAGTACTTC.